Given below is one TCR beta chain in context. The antigen is not known. This entry belongs to a study of T-cell reconstitution after alpha-beta-depleted transplantation in children. Study-wide results and caveats: Reportedly, only several hundred clones from non-depleted graft cells drove alpha-beta T-cell counts at about two months.

Trimming stripped 8 bases from V and 3 bases from J, with 20 bases between. In germline, CDR1 is SQVTM, CDR2 ANQGSEA. This CDR3 contains 15 residues. Unique molecular identifiers were incorporated during preparation of the TCRbeta library. TCRdb processed the PCR reads anew with MiXCR; each CDR3 protein has one entry. This sample has about 400,000 distinct CDR3 sequences, with about 16% found just once. The clonotype originates from a boy less than two years old who had a stem cell transplant for Wiskott-Aldrich syndrome, so the T cells may come from the graft donor. The chain combines TRBV29-1 with TRBJ1-5; weak D call: TRBD1 (5 bases). Sequencing was performed on PBMCs, mostly from graft donor cells, taken 360 days after TCRalphabeta/CD19-depleted stem cell transplant. DNA for the CDR3: TGCAGCACCCCGGGACCCGCGAGCTCCAATCAGCCCCAGCATTTT. It is translated as CSTPGPASSNQPQHF.